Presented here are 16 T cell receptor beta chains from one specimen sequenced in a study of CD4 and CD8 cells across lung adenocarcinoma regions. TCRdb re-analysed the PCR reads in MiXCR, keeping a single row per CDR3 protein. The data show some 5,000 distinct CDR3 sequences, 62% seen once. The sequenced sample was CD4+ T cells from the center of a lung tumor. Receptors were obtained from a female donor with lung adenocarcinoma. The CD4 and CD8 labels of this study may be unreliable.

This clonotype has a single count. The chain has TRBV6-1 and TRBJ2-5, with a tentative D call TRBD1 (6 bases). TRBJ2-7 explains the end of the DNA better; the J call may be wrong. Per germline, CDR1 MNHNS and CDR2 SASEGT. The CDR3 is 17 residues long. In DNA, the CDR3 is TGTGCCAGCAGTGAAGCATGGACAGCGCGATCCTCCTACGAGCAGTACTTC. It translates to CASSEAWTARSSYEQYF.

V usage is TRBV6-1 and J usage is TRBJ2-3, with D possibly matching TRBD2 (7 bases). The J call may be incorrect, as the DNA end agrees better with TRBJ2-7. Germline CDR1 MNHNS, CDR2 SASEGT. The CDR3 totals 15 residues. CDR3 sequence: CARGGGGRDPDTQYF. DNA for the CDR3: TGTGCCAGGGGGGGAGGGGGGCGTGACCCAGATACGCAGTACTTC.

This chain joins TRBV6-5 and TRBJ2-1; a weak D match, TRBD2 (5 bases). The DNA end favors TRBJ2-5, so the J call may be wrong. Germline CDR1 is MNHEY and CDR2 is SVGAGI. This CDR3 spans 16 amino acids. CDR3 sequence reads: CASSYSIRELRETQYF. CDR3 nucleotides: TGTGCCAGCAGTTACTCGATTAGGGAGCTTAGGGAGACCCAGTACTTC.

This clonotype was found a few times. The CDR3, as DNA: TGTGCCAGATTTGGAGGGACAGGGGCTCATCGTGCCGGGGAGCTGTTTTTT. This codes for CARFGGTGAHRAGELFF. V and J are TRBV6-4 and TRBJ2-2; 10 bases fit TRBD1. The V gene end was trimmed by 9 bases and the J gene end by 6 bases; junction bases not matched to a gene: 16. The CDR3 is made up of 17 amino acids. Germline V gene lookup returns CDR1 MRHNA and CDR2 SNTAGT.

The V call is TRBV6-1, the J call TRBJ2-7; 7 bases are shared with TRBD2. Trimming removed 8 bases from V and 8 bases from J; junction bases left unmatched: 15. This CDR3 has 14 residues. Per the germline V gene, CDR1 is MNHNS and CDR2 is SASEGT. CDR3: CASEPGLSVGQQYF. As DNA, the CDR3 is TGTGCCAGCGAACCGGGACTATCGGTGGGTCAGCAGTACTTC.

CDR3 nucleotides: TGTGCCAGCAGCCCGACTGGATTCGAGCAGTACTTC. Residues: CASSPTGFEQYF. This sequence joins TRBV6-1 and TRBJ2-7, with D hard to call. The V gene lost 6 bases and the J gene lost 6 bases, with 12 bases spanning the gap. Germline lookup yields CDR1 MNHNS and CDR2 SASEGT. CDR3 length equals 12 residues.

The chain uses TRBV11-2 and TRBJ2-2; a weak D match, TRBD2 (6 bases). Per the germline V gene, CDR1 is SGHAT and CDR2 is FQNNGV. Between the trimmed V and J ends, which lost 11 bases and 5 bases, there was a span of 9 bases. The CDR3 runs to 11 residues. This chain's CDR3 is CAWGDTGELFF. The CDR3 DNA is TGTGCCTGGGGGGATACCGGGGAGCTGTTTTTT. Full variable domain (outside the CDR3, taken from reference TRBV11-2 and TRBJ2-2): EAGVAQSPRYKIIEKRQSVAFWCNPISGHATLYWYQQILGQGPKLLIQFQNNGVVDDSQLPKDRFSAERLKGVDSTLKIQPAKLEDSAVYLCAWGDTGELFFGEGSRLTVL.

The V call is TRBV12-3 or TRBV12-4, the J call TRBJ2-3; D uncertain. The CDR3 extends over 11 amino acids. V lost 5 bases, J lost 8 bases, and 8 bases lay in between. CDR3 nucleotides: TGTGCCAGCAGTCCAGAAATTACGCAGTATTTT. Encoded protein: CASSPEITQYF.

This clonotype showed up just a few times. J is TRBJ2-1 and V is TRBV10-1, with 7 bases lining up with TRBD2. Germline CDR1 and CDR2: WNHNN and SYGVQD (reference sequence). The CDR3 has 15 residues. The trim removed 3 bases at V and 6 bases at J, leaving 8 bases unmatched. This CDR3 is CASSDYGTTLNEQFF. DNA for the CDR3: TGCGCCAGCAGTGACTACGGGACTACCCTCAATGAGCAGTTCTTC.

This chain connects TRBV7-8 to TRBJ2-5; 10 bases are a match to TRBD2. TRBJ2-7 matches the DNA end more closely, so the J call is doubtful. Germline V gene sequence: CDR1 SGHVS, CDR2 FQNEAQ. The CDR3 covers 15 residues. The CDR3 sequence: CASGPELAGSYEQYF. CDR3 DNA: TGTGCCAGCGGCCCGGAACTAGCGGGATCCTACGAGCAGTACTTC.

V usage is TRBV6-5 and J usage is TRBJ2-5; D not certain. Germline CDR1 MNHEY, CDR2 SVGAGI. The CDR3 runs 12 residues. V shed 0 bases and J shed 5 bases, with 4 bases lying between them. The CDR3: CASSYSWETQYF. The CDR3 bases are TGTGCCAGCAGTTACTCGTGGGAGACCCAGTACTTC.

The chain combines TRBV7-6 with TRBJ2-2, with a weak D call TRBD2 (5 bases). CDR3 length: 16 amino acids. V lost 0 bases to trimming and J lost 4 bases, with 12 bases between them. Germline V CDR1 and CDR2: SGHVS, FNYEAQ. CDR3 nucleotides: TGTGCCAGCAGCTTAGCGAGGGTGGGAGCCACCGGGGAGCTGTTTTTT. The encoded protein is CASSLARVGATGELFF.

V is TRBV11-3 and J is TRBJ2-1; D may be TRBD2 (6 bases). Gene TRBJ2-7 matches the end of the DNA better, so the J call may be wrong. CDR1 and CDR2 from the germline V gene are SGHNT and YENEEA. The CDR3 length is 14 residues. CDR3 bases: TGTGCCAGCAGCTTAGGAGGGACTTCTTACGAGCAGTACTTC. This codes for CASSLGGTSYEQYF.

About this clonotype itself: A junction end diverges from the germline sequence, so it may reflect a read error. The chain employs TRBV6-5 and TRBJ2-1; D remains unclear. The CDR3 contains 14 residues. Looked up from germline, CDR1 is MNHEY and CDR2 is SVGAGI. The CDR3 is CASSYSGRPNERFF. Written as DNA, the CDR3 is TGTGCCAGCAGTTACTCAGGCCGGCCCAATGAGCGGTTCTTC.

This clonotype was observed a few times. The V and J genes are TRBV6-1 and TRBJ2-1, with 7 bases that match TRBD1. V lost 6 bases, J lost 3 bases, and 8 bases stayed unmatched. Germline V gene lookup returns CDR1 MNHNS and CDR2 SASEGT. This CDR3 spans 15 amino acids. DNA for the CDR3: TGTGCCAGCAGGACAGGGCATAAGGGCTACAATGAGCAGTTCTTC. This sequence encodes CASRTGHKGYNEQFF.

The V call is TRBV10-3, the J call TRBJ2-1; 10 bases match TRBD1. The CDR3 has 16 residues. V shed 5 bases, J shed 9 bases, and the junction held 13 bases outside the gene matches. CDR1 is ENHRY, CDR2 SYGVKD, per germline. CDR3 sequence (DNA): TGTGCCATCAGTAATAGCGGGACAGGGGTTATCAGTGAGCAGTTCTTC. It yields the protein CAISNSGTGVISEQFF.